This paragraph reports one T cell receptor beta chain. Antigen specificity is unknown. The method was immunoSEQ multiplex PCR; TCRdb's version includes in-frame clones alone and lacks a portion of them. The table includes more than 45,000 clones, roughly 80% detected once. These data belong to a study of OX40 agonist ivuxolimab in advanced cancers. On the study more broadly: Of the participants, 35% to 50% had some prior anti-PD-1, anti-PD-L1 or anti-CTLA-4 therapy, which was allowed.

Study-wide results and limits: The antigens recognized by the expanded peripheral T cells, that is their antigen specificity, were not determined.

The V gene's germline CDR1 is MNHEY and CDR2 SVGAGI. The CDR3 runs to 14 residues. The V end was cut by 5 bases, the J end by 2 bases, with 13 bases between. Source: CD4+ or CD8+ T cells sorted from blood, taken in a trial of the OX40 agonist ivuxolimab. The chain joins TRBV6-5 to TRBJ2-7; no definite D call. The TCR comes from an adult with an advanced solid tumor such as melanoma, head and neck, liver or kidney cancer. The CDR3 region is CASSERSPTYEQYF. The CDR3 DNA is TGTGCCAGCAGTGAACGGAGTCCCACCTACGAGCAGTACTTC.